This T cell receptor beta chain was found in a study of cytomegalovirus exposure and HLA in healthy donors. On this clone itself: Antigen: not known.

Study-wide findings and caveats: Later genetic work tied a missense DCLRE1C variant to beta-chain V and J trimming.

The CDR3 is made up of 15 amino acids. CDR1 is PRHDT, CDR2 FYEKMQ, per germline (reference sequence). Primers for the PCR totalled 60 Vbeta and 13 Jbeta. TCRdb's copy holds only in-frame clones and misses some; the assay was immunoSEQ multiplex PCR. The data hold about 150,000 clones, with approximately 65% observed a single time. The chain links TRBV13 to TRBJ2-5; tentative D call: TRBD1 (5 bases). The end of the DNA fits TRBJ2-7 better, so the J call may be wrong. Material for sequencing was PBMCs. The receptor's source is a woman aged 60 to 75 in good health and CMV-seronegative. The CDR3 bases are TGTGCCAGCAGCCAGGGCGGAGCCCTTTCCTACGAGCAGTACTTC. Translation gives CASSQGGALSYEQYF.